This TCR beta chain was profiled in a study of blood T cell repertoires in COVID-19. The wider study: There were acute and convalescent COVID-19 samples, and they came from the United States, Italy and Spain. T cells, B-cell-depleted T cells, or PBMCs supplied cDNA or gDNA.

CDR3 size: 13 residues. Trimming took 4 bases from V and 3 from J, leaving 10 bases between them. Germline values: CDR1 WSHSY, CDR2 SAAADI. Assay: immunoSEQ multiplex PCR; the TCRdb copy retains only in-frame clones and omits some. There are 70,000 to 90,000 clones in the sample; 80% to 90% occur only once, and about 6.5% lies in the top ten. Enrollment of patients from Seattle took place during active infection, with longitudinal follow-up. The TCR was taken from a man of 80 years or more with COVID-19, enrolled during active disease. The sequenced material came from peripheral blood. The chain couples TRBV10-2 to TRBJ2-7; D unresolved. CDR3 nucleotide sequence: TGCGCCAGCAGTGTGCAGGCTTTCTACGAGCAGTACTTC. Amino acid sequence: CASSVQAFYEQYF.